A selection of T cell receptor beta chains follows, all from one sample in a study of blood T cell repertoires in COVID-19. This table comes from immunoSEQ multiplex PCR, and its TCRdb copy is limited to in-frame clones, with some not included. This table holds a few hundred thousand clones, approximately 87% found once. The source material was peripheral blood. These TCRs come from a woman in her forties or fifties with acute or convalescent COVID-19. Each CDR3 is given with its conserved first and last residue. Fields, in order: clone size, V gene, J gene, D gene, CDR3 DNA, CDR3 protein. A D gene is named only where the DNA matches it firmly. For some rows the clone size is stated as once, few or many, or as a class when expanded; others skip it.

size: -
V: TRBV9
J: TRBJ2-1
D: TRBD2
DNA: TGTGCCAGCACCTCCCGGACTAGCGGGGCCGGACCGTACAATGAGCAGTTCTTC
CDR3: CASTSRTSGAGPYNEQFF

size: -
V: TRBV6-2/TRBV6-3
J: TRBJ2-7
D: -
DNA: TGTGCCAGCAGTTACTCCCTAGCAGCTATCGCCTACGAGCAGTACTTC
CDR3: CASSYSLAAIAYEQYF

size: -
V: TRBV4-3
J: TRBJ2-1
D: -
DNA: TGCGCCAGCAGCCAAGATCCCGCCAGGGAATACTACAATGAGCAGTTCTTC
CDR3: CASSQDPAREYYNEQFF

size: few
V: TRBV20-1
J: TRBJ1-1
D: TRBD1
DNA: TGCAGTGCTAGTGAGACAGGGAGGAGAACTGAAGCTTTCTTT
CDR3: CSASETGRRTEAFF

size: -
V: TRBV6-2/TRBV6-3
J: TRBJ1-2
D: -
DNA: TGTGCCAGCAGTTACCGCCCAGGCTATGGCTACACCTTC
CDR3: CASSYRPGYGYTF

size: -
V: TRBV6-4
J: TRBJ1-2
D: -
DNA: TGTGCCAGCAGTGACCAGGGAGGCAGTGGCTACACCTTC
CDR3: CASSDQGGSGYTF

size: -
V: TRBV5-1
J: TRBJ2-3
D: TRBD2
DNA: TGCGCCAGCAGCAGTTTAGCGGGGGGCACAGATACGCAGTATTTT
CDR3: CASSSLAGGTDTQYF

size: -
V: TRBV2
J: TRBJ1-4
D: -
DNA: TGTGCCAGCAGTGTTGGGGGGTCCAATGAAAAACTGTTTTTT
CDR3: CASSVGGSNEKLFF

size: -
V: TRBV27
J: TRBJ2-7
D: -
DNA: TGTGCCAGCAGTTCCCGGGAGTTCAACGAGCAGTACTTC
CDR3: CASSSREFNEQYF

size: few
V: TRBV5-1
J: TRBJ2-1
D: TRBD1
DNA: TGCGCCAGCAGCGCAGGACAGGGGCCTTCCTACAATGAGCAGTTCTTC
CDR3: CASSAGQGPSYNEQFF

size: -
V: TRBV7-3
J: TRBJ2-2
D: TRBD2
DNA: TGTGCCAGCAGCCTGACCACTAGCGCGCTCCCCACCGGGGAGCTGTTTTTT
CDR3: CASSLTTSALPTGELFF

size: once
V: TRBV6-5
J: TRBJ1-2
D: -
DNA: TGTGCCAGCAGTTACTCTTCGGGGAACTATGGCTACACCTTC
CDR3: CASSYSSGNYGYTF

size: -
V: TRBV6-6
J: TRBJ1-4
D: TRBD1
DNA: TGTGCCAGCAGCCACGGACAGGGCACTGAAAAACTGTTTTTT
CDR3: CASSHGQGTEKLFF

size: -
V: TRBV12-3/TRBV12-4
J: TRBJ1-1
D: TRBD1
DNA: TGTGCCAGCAGGCGACAGGGTAACCCTGAAGCTTTCTTT
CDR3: CASRRQGNPEAFF

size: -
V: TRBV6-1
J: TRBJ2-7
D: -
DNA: TGTGCCAGCAGTGAAAGGTCGGGCGAGCAGTACTTC
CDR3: CASSERSGEQYF

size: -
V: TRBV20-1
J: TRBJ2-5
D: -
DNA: TGCAGTGCTAGTAACAGGGTAGTGGAGACCCAGTACTTC
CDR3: CSASNRVVETQYF

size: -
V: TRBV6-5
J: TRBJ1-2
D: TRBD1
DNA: TGTGCCAGCAGGTCGGGACAGGGGGTTCTGGGCTACACCTTC
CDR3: CASRSGQGVLGYTF

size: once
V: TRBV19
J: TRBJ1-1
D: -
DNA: TGTGCCAGTAGTCCCCGGGACACTGAAGCTTTCTTT
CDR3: CASSPRDTEAFF

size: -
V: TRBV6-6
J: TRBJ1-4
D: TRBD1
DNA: TGTGCCAGCAGTTTCGGGACAGGGCGGAGTGAAAAACTGTTTTTT
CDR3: CASSFGTGRSEKLFF

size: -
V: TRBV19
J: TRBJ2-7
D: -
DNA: TGTGCCAGTCACCCGGCAGGGGGGTTTCGCGAGCAGTACTTC
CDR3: CASHPAGGFREQYF

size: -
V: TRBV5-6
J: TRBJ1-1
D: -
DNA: TGTGCCAGCAGCTTGGTGCCAGGGAGGATGAACACTGAAGCTTTCTTT
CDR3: CASSLVPGRMNTEAFF

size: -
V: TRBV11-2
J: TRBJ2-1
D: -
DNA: TGTGCCAGCAGCTTAGAATCCCTAGCCGAGCAGTTCTTC
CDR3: CASSLESLAEQFF